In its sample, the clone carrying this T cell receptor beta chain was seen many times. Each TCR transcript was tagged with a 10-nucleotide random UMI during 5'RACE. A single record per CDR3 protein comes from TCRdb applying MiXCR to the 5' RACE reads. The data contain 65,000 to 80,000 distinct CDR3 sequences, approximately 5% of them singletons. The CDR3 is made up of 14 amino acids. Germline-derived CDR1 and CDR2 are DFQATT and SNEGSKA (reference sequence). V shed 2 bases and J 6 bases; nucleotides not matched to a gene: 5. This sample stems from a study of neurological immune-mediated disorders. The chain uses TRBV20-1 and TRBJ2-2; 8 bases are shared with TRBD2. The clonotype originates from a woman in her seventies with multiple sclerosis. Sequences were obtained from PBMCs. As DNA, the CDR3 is TGCAGTGCTAGACCGGGACTAGTATCCGGGGAGCTGTTTTTT. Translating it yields CSARPGLVSGELFF.